Following are 8 T cell receptor beta chains from one sample sequenced in a study of T cell responses to AZD1222 COVID-19 vaccine. Profiled with immunoSEQ multiplex PCR; TCRdb holds only in-frame clones, not every one. The repertoire holds approximately 120,000 clones, with approximately 90% as singletons. Sample: peripheral blood, taken on day 0 of AZD1222 vaccination. Source of these receptors: an adult in good health.

This clone was detected once. The chain couples TRBV19 to TRBJ1-4; D may be TRBD1 (5 bases). The CDR3 covers 14 residues. CDR1 is LNHDA, CDR2 SQIVND, per germline (reference sequence). V was clipped by 7 bases and J by 2 bases, with 11 bases between them. In DNA, the CDR3 is TGTGCCAGTACCGAGGGGCCTACTAATGAAAAACTGTTTTTT. Translated: CASTEGPTNEKLFF.

CDR3 bases: TGTGCCAGCAGCCAAGATGGTAACTCCCCATGGGGTGAAGCTTTCTTT. Encoded protein: CASSQDGNSPWGEAFF. This chain links TRBV3-1 (or the pseudogene TRBV3-2) with TRBJ1-1; D unclear. Germline V gene sequence: CDR1 LGHDT, CDR2 YNNKEL (reference sequence). V was shortened by 0 bases and J by 7 bases, with 18 bases between the two germline ends. The CDR3 totals 16 residues.

This sequence joins TRBV15 and TRBJ1-2; D gene uncertain. Germline V gene data show CDR1 as LNHNV and CDR2 as YYDKDF (reference sequence). V lost 0 bases and J lost 1, with 9 bases in between. CDR3 length: 15 residues. In DNA form, the CDR3 reads TGTGCCACCAGCAGAGAAGAGCCTCTTAACTATGGCTACACCTTC. Protein: CATSREEPLNYGYTF.

This clone was detected only once. The chain links TRBV6-2 or TRBV6-3 to TRBJ2-1; maybe TRBD2 (5 bases). Between the trimmed V and J ends, which lost 4 bases and 5 bases, there was a span of 12 bases. Germline V CDR1 and CDR2: MNHEY, SVGEGT. The CDR3 sequence is 14 residues long. CDR3 in amino acids: CASSLAAGNNEQFF. CDR3 DNA: TGTGCCAGCAGTTTGGCGGCCGGGAACAATGAGCAGTTCTTC.

V and J are TRBV18 and TRBJ2-3, with 8 bases matching TRBD1. This CDR3 comprises 13 residues. Trimming removed 0 bases from V and 10 bases from J; junction bases left unmatched: 3. Germline assignment: CDR1 KGHSH and CDR2 LQKENI. CDR3 protein: CASSPPVGQAQYF. For the CDR3, the DNA is TGTGCCAGCTCACCACCAGTGGGACAGGCGCAGTATTTT.

V and J are TRBV4-3 and TRBJ2-7, with D perhaps matching TRBD2 (5 bases). CDR1 is LGHNA, CDR2 YSLEER, per germline. The V end lost 3 bases, the J end lost 5 bases, and 17 bases lay between the germline ends. This CDR3 has 15 residues. CDR3 protein: CASSQEERARHEQYF. CDR3 sequence (DNA): TGCGCCAGCAGCCAGGAGGAAAGAGCACGGCACGAGCAGTACTTC.

The J gene is TRBJ2-7, the V gene TRBV27; 9 nucleotides agree with TRBD1. The CDR3 is 14 residues long. Germline values: CDR1 MNHEY, CDR2 SMNVEV (reference sequence). V lost 5 bases, J lost 7 bases, and 9 bases stayed unmatched. The CDR3 protein is CASSAWTGAGEQYF. The CDR3 coding sequence is TGTGCCAGCAGTGCCTGGACAGGGGCAGGGGAGCAGTACTTC.

This clone was seen once. The chain carries TRBV9 and TRBJ2-7; TRBD2 matches 8 bases. The length of the CDR3 is 16 residues. The V and J ends lost 4 bases and 7 bases, in that order; junction bases with no gene match: 16. Germline loops: CDR1 SGDLS, CDR2 YYNGEE. The CDR3 nucleotides are TGTGCCAGCAGCCAACCCGCCGGCAGTCGGGGGGGGGAGCAGTACTTC. It specifies CASSQPAGSRGGEQYF.